Below, 20 T cell receptor beta chains from the same sample are listed, as sequenced in a study of blood T cell repertoires in COVID-19. The method was immunoSEQ multiplex PCR; TCRdb's version includes in-frame clones alone and lacks a portion of them. Of roughly 200,000 clones listed, nearly 90% are singletons. Sequencing used peripheral blood. The receptors shown here come from a middle-aged man with acute or convalescent COVID-19.

This chain links TRBV6-1 with TRBJ2-5; tentatively, D is TRBD1 (6 bases). This CDR3 has 15 amino acids. Per the germline V gene, CDR1 is MNHNS and CDR2 is SASEGT. Between the trimmed V and J ends, which lost 2 bases and 2 bases, there was a span of 12 bases. Written as DNA, the CDR3 is TGTGCCAGCAGTGAATGGACAGCACTACAAGAGACCCAGTACTTC. Protein product: CASSEWTALQETQYF.

V and J are TRBV4-1 and TRBJ2-1, with a weak D call TRBD1 (5 bases). CDR3 length: 17 residues. V lost 4 bases to trimming and J lost 0 bases, with 16 bases between them. The V gene's germline CDR1 is MGHRA and CDR2 YSYEKL. CDR3 sequence: CASSLAQGTASYNEQFF. CDR3 nucleotides: TGCGCCAGCAGCCTCGCTCAGGGTACCGCCTCCTACAATGAGCAGTTCTTC.

The rearrangement joins TRBV6-5 to TRBJ2-3, with D tentatively TRBD2 (6 bases). CDR1 is MNHEY and CDR2 is SVGAGI in the germline V gene. The V gene lost 0 bases and the J gene lost 0 bases, with 10 bases spanning the gap. The CDR3 consists of 16 residues. CDR3 in DNA: TGTGCCAGCAGTTACTCGAGACGGGGGAGCACAGATACGCAGTATTTT. It specifies CASSYSRRGSTDTQYF.

The V gene is TRBV6-5, the J gene TRBJ2-5; 8 bases fit TRBD1. Germline CDR1 is MNHEY and CDR2 is SVGAGI. The CDR3 is 16 residues long. The V and J ends lost 3 bases and 5 bases, in that order; junction bases with no gene match: 11. In DNA, the CDR3 is TGTGCCAGCAGTTATTCCGGGACAGGCTCTTTTGAGACCCAGTACTTC. Translating it yields CASSYSGTGSFETQYF.

This chain connects TRBV9 to TRBJ2-3, with a tentative D call TRBD2 (5 bases). The CDR3 contains 16 residues. The germline V gene encodes CDR1 SGDLS and CDR2 YYNGEE. Trimming took off 0 bases at V and 1 base at J, with 12 bases between the two ends. The CDR3 loop is CASSVGAAPGTDTQYF. The DNA for the CDR3 is TGTGCCAGCAGCGTAGGAGCGGCCCCGGGCACAGATACGCAGTATTTT.

This chain uses TRBV2 with TRBJ2-3, with D perhaps TRBD2 (7 bases). This CDR3 has 14 amino acids. V lost 6 bases and J lost 3, with 13 bases in between. The V gene's germline CDR1 is SNHLY and CDR2 FYNNEI. The CDR3 coding sequence is TGTGCCAGCAGCATCAGGGGAGGGACAGATACGCAGTATTTT. Its translation: CASSIRGGTDTQYF.

J is TRBJ2-3 and V is TRBV11-2; 8 bases are a match to TRBD1. The germline V gene has CDR1 SGHAT and CDR2 FQNNGV. Trimming at V came to 5 bases and at J to 5 bases, leaving 6 bases not matched to a gene. CDR3 length: 14 residues. The chain's CDR3 is CASSRTGRGDTQYF. CDR3 nucleotide sequence: TGTGCCAGCAGCCGGACAGGGCGAGGAGATACGCAGTATTTT.

V and J are TRBV12-3 or TRBV12-4 and TRBJ1-2; D gene ambiguous. The germline V and J ends were trimmed by 3 bases and 5 bases, with 7 bases remaining between them. The CDR3 contains 12 residues. The CDR3 DNA is TGTGCCAGCAGTTTGGGCCCTTATGGCTACACCTTC. Protein: CASSLGPYGYTF.

The chain couples TRBV5-1 to TRBJ1-2, with 8 bases fitting TRBD1. Germline V CDR1 and CDR2: SGHRS, YFSETQ. The junction had 6 bases not matched to a gene; V was cut back by 3 bases and J by 5 bases. The CDR3 extends over 14 amino acids. The CDR3 DNA is TGCGCCAGCAGCTGGGGACAGGCCGAGTATGGCTACACCTTC. It encodes CASSWGQAEYGYTF.

The chain joins TRBV28 to TRBJ1-1; TRBD1 is a possible D gene (5 bases). The length of the CDR3 is 14 residues. The ends were cut back, 2 bases at V and 1 base at J, with 8 bases in the middle. The V gene's germline CDR1 is MDHEN and CDR2 SYDVKM. CDR3 amino acids: CASSLIDRNTEAFF. In DNA form, the CDR3 reads TGTGCCAGCAGTTTAATCGACAGGAACACTGAAGCTTTCTTT.

J is TRBJ2-5 and V is TRBV5-1; 9 positions agree with TRBD2. The CDR3 totals 16 residues. Germline V gene lookup returns CDR1 SGHRS and CDR2 YFSETQ. V shed 0 bases, J shed 4 bases, and the junction held 7 bases outside the gene matches. The CDR3 loop reads CASSLDSGSPPETQYF. In nucleotides, the CDR3 is TGCGCCAGCAGCTTGGATAGCGGGAGTCCCCCAGAGACCCAGTACTTC.

The sample holds one count of this clone. This chain joins TRBV12-3 or TRBV12-4 and TRBJ2-1; TRBD2 might be the D (6 bases). Trimming removed 8 bases from V and 10 bases from J, with 12 bases in between. There are 11 residues in the CDR3. The CDR3 bases are TGTGCCAGCGCCCGGAGGGAAGAGCAGTTCTTC. It yields the protein CASARREEQFF.

The chain has TRBV27 and TRBJ1-2, with a possible D match to TRBD1 (6 bases). Trimming cost V 0 bases and J 6 bases, with 11 bases left between them. Per the germline V gene, CDR1 is MNHEY and CDR2 is SMNVEV (reference sequence). The CDR3 has 14 residues. This CDR3 is CASSLSGSGDGYTF. The CDR3, as DNA: TGTGCCAGCAGTTTATCCGGGTCAGGGGATGGCTACACCTTC.

This clone was counted once. The V gene is TRBV6-4, the J gene TRBJ2-3; D is possibly TRBD1 (6 bases). This CDR3 spans 18 amino acids. V dropped 0 bases and J dropped 2 bases, with 18 bases sitting between them. Germline CDR1 is MRHNA and CDR2 is SNTAGT. The CDR3 here is CASSDSISTDSNTDTQYF. The CDR3 DNA is TGTGCCAGCAGTGACTCTATCTCAACGGACAGCAACACAGATACGCAGTATTTT.

This chain connects TRBV7-9 to TRBJ1-2; 8 nucleotides agree with TRBD1. The CDR3 extends over 17 amino acids. The germline gives CDR1 SEHNR, CDR2 FQNEAQ (reference sequence). The V segment lost 4 bases and the J segment 4 bases; nucleotides outside the gene matches: 14. The CDR3 spells CASSWVADRGQGYGYTF. In DNA, the CDR3 is TGTGCCAGCAGCTGGGTAGCCGACCGAGGACAGGGCTATGGCTACACCTTC.

The genes are TRBV27 and TRBJ2-2, with a tentative D call TRBD1 (6 bases). The CDR3 is 15 residues long. CDR1 is MNHEY and CDR2 is SMNVEV in the germline V gene (reference sequence). Trimming stripped 6 bases from V and 1 base from J, with 12 bases between. In DNA form, the CDR3 reads TGTGCCAGCAGGTCAGGGGATTTGAACACCGGGGAGCTGTTTTTT. Translating gives CASRSGDLNTGELFF.

The J gene is TRBJ2-5, the V gene TRBV20-1; 7 bases map to TRBD2. Germline CDR1 and CDR2: DFQATT and SNEGSKA (reference sequence). This CDR3 region has 15 residues. After removal of 3 bases from V and 2 bases from J, the junction contained 9 bases not matched to a gene. The CDR3 DNA is TGCAGTGCTAGTAGGAGCGGGGAAGGGCAAGAGACCCAGTACTTC. Translated, it gives CSASRSGEGQETQYF.

This clone showed up just once. The chain uses TRBV3-1 (or the pseudogene TRBV3-2) and TRBJ1-2; 8 bases align to TRBD1. Losses at the gene ends were 2 bases for V and 5 bases for J; bases not matched to a gene: 10. Germline-derived CDR1 and CDR2 are LGHDT and YNNKEL (reference sequence). This CDR3 has 16 residues. The CDR3 protein is CASSQWRGQDPYGYTF. Written as DNA, the CDR3 is TGTGCCAGCAGCCAATGGAGGGGACAGGACCCTTATGGCTACACCTTC.

V usage is TRBV27 and J usage is TRBJ1-4; D gene uncertain. The CDR3 loop spans 12 amino acids. Germline-derived CDR1 and CDR2 are MNHEY and SMNVEV (reference sequence). The V end lost 10 bases, the J end lost 8 bases, and 14 bases lay between the germline ends. The CDR3 spells CATRRREEKLFF. The DNA for the CDR3 is TGTGCCACCCGGAGGAGGGAGGAAAAACTGTTTTTT. Complete variable domain (other parts from reference TRBV27 and TRBJ1-4): EAQVTQNPRYLITVTGKKLTVTCSQNMNHEYMSWYRQDPGLGLRQIYYSMNVEVTDKGDVPEGYKVSRKEKRNFPLILESPSPNQTSLYFCATRRREEKLFFGSGTQLSVL.

The CDR3 region has the DNA TGTGCCAGCAGAGACAGGGGTAATGAAAAACTGTTTTTT. Translating it yields CASRDRGNEKLFF. The rearrangement joins TRBV6-6 to TRBJ1-4, with TRBD1 identical over 8 bases. The CDR3 totals 13 residues. The V segment lost 6 bases and the J segment 4 bases; nucleotides outside the gene matches: 1. Germline values: CDR1 MNHNY, CDR2 SVGAGI (reference sequence).